This record concerns one T cell receptor beta chain sequence. It has no known antigen specificity. There are no base qualities to consult, and no much larger clone falls within one base. These data come from a study of PD-1 blockade in classical Hodgkin lymphoma (dated by TCRdb to 2020 to 2022). With respect to the entire study: The study used TCR beta sequencing and CyTOF to define a peripheral blood immune signature of response to PD-1 blockade in classical Hodgkin lymphoma.

Genomic DNA was extracted with the Qiagen DNeasy kit from unsorted PBMCs and from negatively selected CD4+ and CD8+ fractions. TCR beta CDR3 regions were amplified by immunoSEQ multiplex PCR using primers annealing to V and J segments. A synthetic immune receptor repertoire was used to minimize amplification bias, and remaining bias was computationally removed after sequencing. The original methods were these. Custom Python scripts were used to quantify repertoire diversity as the Shannon entropy index. Unsorted, CD4+ and CD8+ repertoires were examined separately, except in combined analyses, for which CD4+ and CD8+ sequences were merged in silico. Not all clones reach the TCRdb copy of this immuneACCESS table, which keeps in-frame sequences only. Checked studies attribute under half of the gap to unresolved V genes and leave the rest unexplained. That table supplies the V and J calls and clone size; D and trimming were determined from the DNA. In this sample the table shows fewer than 40,000 clones, roughly 90% of which occur a single time. The ten most abundant clones make up about 0.22% of the sample.

Clipping removes 4 bases from V and 2 bases from J, with 8 as the unmatched junction base count. The germline V gene gives CDR1 as SGHRS and CDR2 as YFSETQ. The CDR3 numbers 17 residues from cysteine through phenylalanine. The kept DNA is CDR3 alone, 51 bases in frame from the first base. Points the paper makes about the study in general: Baseline TCR diversity was reported to be lower in newly diagnosed patients than in healthy donors and to be lower still in relapsed/refractory patients. The study covered only a single clinical trial cohort, and the causes of the repertoire differences, possibly disease activity or prior therapy, were still not defined.

In light of the paper, this sample's time point label describes: newly diagnosed, previously untreated cHL patient sample. CD4+ T cells were purified from thawed PBMCs by magnetic negative selection with a Miltenyi CD4+ T cell isolation kit. As a comparison group for the relapsed/refractory trial patients, PBMCs were sequenced from patients with newly diagnosed, previously untreated classical Hodgkin lymphoma. Peripheral blood was collected in 8 mL Vacutainer Cell Preparation Tubes, from which PBMCs were isolated by centrifugation and then cryopreserved. Purified CD4+ and CD8+ fractions were prepared only for cases with an additional available PBMC sample. Magnetically labelled cells were removed on LS columns in a quadroMACS separator, and the flow-through was collected as the purified fraction.

Specimen: CD4+ T cells from blood. The sequence was collected from a human donor with classical Hodgkin lymphoma. This chain is built from TRBV5-1 and TRBJ1-4, and TRBD1 aligns with 10 junction nucleotides. Read as DNA, the sequence is TGCGCCAGCAGCCCCAATGGACAGGGGGTGACTAATGAAAAACTGTTTTTT. This is translated as CASSPNGQGVTNEKLFF.